Sequencing of this T cell receptor beta chain was carried out in a study of regulatory T cells in long-lasting Graves disease. This clonotype was picked up many times. Germline CDR1 and CDR2: DFQATT and SNEGSKA (reference sequence). This CDR3 contains 15 residues. V gave up 4 bases and J gave up 12 bases; unmatched junction bases: 18. Time point noted: newly diagnosed GD, antithyroid drugs for less than 3 months. Generation of the TCR library employed RNA extracted from PBMCs. Investigators prepared the TCR beta libraries by applying iRepertoire HTBI primers and Arm-PCR of CDR3 regions. From the multiplex PCR reads, TCRdb called clonotypes with MiXCR, one entry per CDR3 protein. The table shows over 200,000 distinct CDR3 sequences, with around a sixth occurring only once. The same specimen was also included in a second study, on T cells in Graves' hyperthyroidism and ophthalmopathy.

This TCR derives from a woman between 25 and 40 years old with Graves disease. The sequencing here drew on peripheral blood mononuclear cells (PBMCs), taken at new diagnosis, from a patient treated with antithyroid drugs. The chain couples TRBV20-1 to TRBJ1-5; 7 bases are a match to TRBD1. The CDR3, as DNA: TGCAGTGCTACCCCTGCGGGGGCCAGGAGGGGGCTCCAGCATTTT. It is translated as CSATPAGARRGLQHF.